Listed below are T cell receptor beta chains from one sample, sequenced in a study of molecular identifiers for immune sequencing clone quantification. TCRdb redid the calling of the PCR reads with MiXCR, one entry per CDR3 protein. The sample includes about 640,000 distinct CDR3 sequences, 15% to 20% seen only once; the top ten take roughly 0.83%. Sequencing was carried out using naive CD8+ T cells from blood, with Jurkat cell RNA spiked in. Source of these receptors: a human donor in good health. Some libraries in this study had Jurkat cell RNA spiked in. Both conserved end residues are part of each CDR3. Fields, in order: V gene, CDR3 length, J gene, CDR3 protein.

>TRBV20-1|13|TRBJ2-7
CSARGHDSYEQYF
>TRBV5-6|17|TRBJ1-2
CASSLGSDPDTYYGYTF
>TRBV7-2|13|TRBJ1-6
CASSFTVSGPLHF
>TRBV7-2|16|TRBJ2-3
CASSFLSGGYTDTQYF
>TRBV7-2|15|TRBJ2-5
CASSLTAGVQETQYF
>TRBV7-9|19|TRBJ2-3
CASSSTGTSGGTGTDTQYF
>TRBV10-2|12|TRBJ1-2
CASSESGNGYTF
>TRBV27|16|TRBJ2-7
CASSFLGGQATYEQYF
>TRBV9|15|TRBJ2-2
CASSVDNLSTGELFF
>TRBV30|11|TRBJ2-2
CAWSVIGELFF
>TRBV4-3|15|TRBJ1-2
CASSQGRVANYGYTF
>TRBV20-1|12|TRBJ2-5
CSARTVRETQYF